The subject of this entry is one T cell receptor (beta chain). Its antigen is not yet known. No qualities accompany the bases; no much larger clone lies one base away. No treatment had been received by any patient before thyroid surgery. The study retrospectively analysed patient clinical samples collected from about 2012 to 2018 using T-cell receptor beta sequencing. This sample was included in a study of metastatic and nonmetastatic thyroid tumors (TCRdb year 2020). About the investigation overall: The researchers compared repertoires between peripheral blood samples and tumor or nodule tissue samples from patients with malignant or benign thyroid disease.

The library was prepared using PCR. Sequenced using an Illumina HiSeq 4000. High-throughput sequencing was used to profile the CDR3 region of the TCR beta-chain in every patient. As for the original processing: Drawing on CDR3 differences between clinicopathological groups, the researchers built a classifier meant to tell apart patients with distant-metastatic papillary thyroid cancer. The Shannon index was used to assess repertoire diversity, and the Morisita-Horn index was used to assess tumor-blood repertoire similarity. The public reads were quality trimmed at Q25 with fastp and then assembled into clones with MiXCR by TCRdb, keeping productive beta chains. The V and J calls come from TCRdb's annotation, not from the publication. For this sample there are roughly 71,000 clones; less than 20% appear just once. The ten most abundant clones make up 9.5% to 15% of the sample. The trim is 0 bases for V and 1 base for J, with a gap of 17 bases between the germline ends. Sequences DFQATT (CDR1) and SNEGSKA (CDR2) are obtained from the germline V gene (reference sequence). From the cysteine through the phenylalanine, the CDR3 covers 17 amino acids. Only the CDR3 DNA is retained, 51 bases long and in frame from the first base.

Overall study outcomes, separate from this receptor: TCR beta diversity was reported as significantly higher in malignant tumors than in benign nodules, in both blood and tumor samples.

Recombination linked TRBV20-1 to TRBJ2-3; the best D guess is TRBD1, with 6 bases matching. The receptor comes from a female donor with papillary thyroid cancer or a benign thyroid nodule (not recorded which). Some clones in this sample may be carry-over from other donors' samples. The sequencing sample was made of blood. The sequenced DNA: TGCAGTGCTAGAGATCTCTTATGGGGGCCGGGCACAGATACGCAGTATTTT. It encodes CSARDLLWGPGTDTQYF.